This T cell receptor beta chain was captured in a study of blood T cell repertoires in COVID-19. At the level of the study: From the United States, Italy and Spain came samples of acute and convalescent COVID-19.

Residents of 24 US areas, aged roughly 18 to 95 years, made up the participants. In the authors' workflow: Amplifying reference gene primers gave estimates of nucleated cell counts. Sequencing used immunoSEQ multiplex PCR; TCRdb keeps in-frame clones, though not all of them. For V, J and clone size, that table is used; D and trimming come from the DNA. The profile shows under 200,000 clones, around 80% of them singletons. The CDR3 has 18 residues. V lost 5 bases to trimming and J lost 6 bases; unmatched junction nucleotides: 19. Germline loops: CDR1 SGHNT, CDR2 YYREEE (reference sequence). The receptor comes from a woman aged 55-75 years who had recovered from COVID-19. Material: PBMCs or T cells enriched from blood (not recorded which). The chain carries TRBV5-4 and TRBJ1-2; TRBD1 matches at 10 bases. The CDR3 sequence is CASRRGRDRGVWRDGYTF. CDR3 sequence (DNA): TGTGCCAGCAGGCGTGGCAGGGACAGGGGAGTATGGAGAGATGGCTACACCTTC.